This record concerns one T cell receptor beta chain sequence. Its antigen is still unknown. The sample is drawn from a study of CXCR3-negative and CXCR3-positive naive CD8 T cells. Looking at the study overall: Collectively, the libraries yielded roughly 150 million TRB reads in total, at about 1.5 +/- 0.3 million per library. Study-level results: CXCR3-negative naive cells had less hydrophobic TRB CDR3s than did CXCR3-positive naive cells.

TRB cDNA libraries were made by UMI-labeled 5' RACE. TCRdb re-analyzed the 5' RACE reads; it lists each CDR3 protein once, without DNA. The specimen's table records 50,000 to 75,000 distinct CDR3 sequences. Germline-derived CDR1 and CDR2 are SGHTA and FQGNSA. The CDR3 sequence is 19 residues long. The chain combines TRBV7-2 with TRBJ2-2. Sequenced sample: naive CXCR3- CD8+ T cells from blood. Subset noted: CD45RO-CCR7+CD27+CD95- naive CD8+ T cells lacking CXCR3 (TNR3-). The source is a human donor in good health. Some clones in this sample may be carry-over from other donors' samples. The CDR3 sequence is CASSSTLRTPRYWTGELFF.